This T cell receptor (beta chain) was sequenced in a study of vaccination effects on CD4 cells after COVID-19. The V end was cut by 2 bases, the J end by 4 bases, with 18 bases between. The germline gives CDR1 SGHNT, CDR2 YYREEE (reference sequence). This CDR3 has 16 amino acids. This clone was seen ten or more times. Its antigen is not identified. The data were produced by immunoSEQ multiplex PCR, yet TCRdb's version contains in-frame clones alone and is incomplete. The repertoire has roughly 70,000 clones, under 80% of them found once; the top ten carry around 0.9%. In the ViraFEST assay, antigen-specific CD4+ clonotypes were identified by expansion after peptide-pool stimulation. The authors isolated CD4+ T cells after nine to eleven days of culture. Vaccination of participants consisted of two doses of either the BNT162b2 or mRNA-1273 vaccine.

This clonotype was sampled from a human donor who received a COVID-19 vaccine. Source: CD4+ T cells from PBMCs cultured with HCoV-OC43 spike peptides, taken after COVID-19 vaccination. Stated subset: HCoV-OC43 spike overlapping peptide pool stimulation. The chain is built from TRBV5-4 and TRBJ1-2; a possible D gene is TRBD1 (6 bases). The CDR3 loop is CASSFYPRTATYGYTF. CDR3 nucleotides: TGTGCCAGCAGCTTCTACCCCAGGACAGCTACCTATGGCTACACCTTC.